This T cell receptor beta chain was sequenced for a study of CD4+ T cells in melanoma. CDR1 SGHVS and CDR2 FQNEAQ come from the germline V gene. V dropped 5 bases and J dropped 4 bases, with 21 bases sitting between them. This CDR3 spans 18 amino acids. Points from the study as a whole: Neoantigen-specific CD4+ T cells in melanoma reportedly had diverse differentiation states. A reported correlation linked neoantigen-specific CD4+ T cells to CD8+, macrophage and B cell function.

This clone was detected only once. Its target is not known. TCRdb keeps only in-frame clones here, not all; method: immunoSEQ multiplex PCR. The sample contains about 120,000 clones, about 92% of which appear only once. Sequencing used peripheral blood. The chain links TRBV7-8 to TRBJ2-6; maybe TRBD2 (7 bases). The sequence derives from a human donor with melanoma. The CDR3 region is CASSPAGARGVGANVLTF. CDR3 nucleotide sequence: TGTGCCAGCAGCCCGGCGGGGGCCCGGGGGGTAGGGGCCAACGTCCTGACTTTC.